The T cell receptor (beta chain) described here comes from a study of vaccination and CD4 T cells after COVID-19. Notes on the study in general: Investigators enrolled relatively few convalescent patients and included no early post-infection timepoints.

The CDR3 runs to 13 residues. V was pared by 3 bases and J by 3 bases, with 9 bases between. The germline gives CDR1 SQVTM, CDR2 ANQGSEA. Concerning this clonotype itself: Its antigen is unknown.

Cultured CD4+ T cell DNA was sequenced using the Oncomine TCR Beta short-read assay. TCRdb re-derived calls from the PCR reads in MiXCR, one entry per CDR3 protein. The sample records approximately 10,000 distinct CDR3 sequences, more than 35% being singletons. Treatment meaning: roughly nine-day PBMC culture with coronavirus spike peptide pools or control peptides (ViraFEST assay). The TCR comes from a human donor who had recovered from COVID-19. This chain links TRBV29-1 with TRBJ2-1; D ambiguous. The source material was CD4+ T cells from blood, cultured in vitro. CDR3: CSVDARLYNEQFF. DNA of the CDR3: TGCAGCGTTGATGCGAGACTCTACAATGAGCAGTTCTTC.